The 9 T cell receptor beta chains listed next were all sequenced from one sample in a study of blood T cell repertoires in COVID-19. TCRdb's copy holds only in-frame clones and misses some; the assay was immunoSEQ multiplex PCR. The sample has 70,000 to 95,000 clones, 88% seen once. The sample was peripheral blood. The receptors stem from a woman of 80 years or more with active COVID-19.

This clone was picked up a small number of times. This chain joins TRBV6-6 and TRBJ2-7; tentatively, D is TRBD2 (6 bases). Germline V gene lookup returns CDR1 MNHNY and CDR2 SVGAGI (reference sequence). The CDR3 runs to 14 residues. The V and J ends lost 1 base and 0 bases respectively, with 7 bases between them. CDR3 amino acids: CASSYFGSSYEQYF. DNA for the CDR3: TGTGCCAGCAGTTACTTCGGGAGCTCCTACGAGCAGTACTTC.

The rearrangement joins TRBV3-1 (or the pseudogene TRBV3-2) to TRBJ1-6; the D is unclear. V shed 6 bases and J shed 0 bases, with 9 bases lying between them. This CDR3 is 15 amino acids long. Per the germline V gene, CDR1 is LGHDT and CDR2 is YNNKEL (reference sequence). The CDR3 nucleotides read TGTGCCAGCAGTCAGGTCCGCTCCTATAATTCACCCCTCCACTTT. Its protein is CASSQVRSYNSPLHF.

The V call is TRBV19, the J call TRBJ1-3; tentative D call: TRBD1 (6 bases). V lost 6 bases to trimming and J lost 0 bases, with 15 bases between them. The CDR3 loop spans 16 amino acids. Germline V gives CDR1 LNHDA, CDR2 SQIVND (reference sequence). DNA for the CDR3: TGTGCCAGTAGATCAGGGGTCCATACCTCTGGAAACACCATATATTTT. Translated: CASRSGVHTSGNTIYF.

In DNA form, the CDR3 reads TGTGCCAGCAGTGGTTTAGTGGGGGGCGGGAGGTCCAGGGAGCAGTTCTTC. It codes for CASSGLVGGGRSREQFF. The V call is TRBV25-1, the J call TRBJ2-1; 8 bases align to TRBD2. The CDR3 contains 17 residues. The germline V gene has CDR1 MGHDK and CDR2 SYGVNS. V lost 4 bases, J lost 10 bases, and 18 bases stayed unmatched.

V gene TRBV2 combines with J gene TRBJ1-1, with D possibly matching TRBD1 (6 bases). Trimming took off 6 bases at V and 3 bases at J, with 17 bases between the two ends. The CDR3 runs to 15 residues. Germline-derived CDR1 and CDR2 are SNHLY and FYNNEI. The CDR3 here is CASSMERAGDTEAFF. DNA for the CDR3: TGTGCCAGCAGCATGGAGAGGGCAGGGGACACTGAAGCTTTCTTT.

This rearrangement joins TRBV29-1 to TRBJ2-3; weak D call: TRBD1 (5 bases). The CDR3 is 12 amino acids. Germline CDR1 and CDR2: SQVTM and ANQGSEA. The germline V and J ends were trimmed by 6 bases and 1 base, with 8 bases remaining between them. CDR3 nucleotides: TGCAGCGTCCAACAGGGCACAGATACGCAGTATTTT. Its protein is CSVQQGTDTQYF.

The chain carries TRBV7-3 and TRBJ2-3; possibly TRBD1 for D (5 bases). This CDR3 contains 13 residues. V was cut by 1 base and J by 4 bases, with 6 bases left in between. Germline CDR1 and CDR2: SGHTA and FQGTGA. The CDR3 DNA sequence: TGTGCCAGCAGCTTAATGGGGCCAGATACGCAGTATTTT. Encoded protein: CASSLMGPDTQYF.

The rearrangement uses TRBV7-6 and TRBJ2-7, with 11 bases that match TRBD2. V shed 4 bases, J shed 4 bases, and the junction held 6 bases outside the gene matches. The CDR3 spans 15 residues. Germline V gene sequence: CDR1 SGHVS, CDR2 FNYEAQ. CDR3 sequence (DNA): TGTGCCAGCAGCTCCGAAACTAGCGGGAGATACGAGCAGTACTTC. It codes for CASSSETSGRYEQYF.

The chain links TRBV9 to TRBJ1-4; TRBD1 agrees at 7 bases. The germline CDR1 and CDR2 sequences are SGDLS and YYNGEE. V shed 0 bases and J 7 bases; nucleotides not matched to a gene: 6. The CDR3 extends over 15 amino acids. The CDR3 nucleotides are TGTGCCAGCAGCGTAGGCCCACAGGGGTTTGAAAAACTGTTTTTT. This translates into CASSVGPQGFEKLFF.